A selection of T cell receptor beta chains follows, all from one sample in a study of Graves' ophthalmopathy and Graves' hyperthyroidism. TCRdb re-analysed the multiplex PCR reads in MiXCR, keeping a single row per CDR3 protein. The sample consists of approximately 700,000 distinct CDR3 sequences, more than 40% of them appearing once. Material: peripheral blood. The receptors stem from an adult man with Graves' ophthalmopathy. Both conserved end residues are part of each CDR3. Fields, in order: clone size, D gene, V gene, J gene, CDR3 DNA, CDR3 protein. The D gene is left open where the match is weak. The size field is filled for only some rows; it gives once, few, many or a size class.

NA	NA	TRBV2	TRBJ2-5	TGTGCCAGCAGTGAATGGGACGAGAATCAGCCCCAGTACTTC	CASSEWDENQPQYF
many	NA	TRBV15	TRBJ1-4	TGTGCCACCAGCGGACAGCCGGTCAGCACTAATGAAAAACTGTTTTTT	CATSGQPVSTNEKLFF
many	NA	TRBV7-8	TRBJ1-2	TGTGCCAGCAGCTTAGCTGAGGGGGGAAACTATGGCTACACCTTC	CASSLAEGGNYGYTF
many	NA	TRBV6-6	TRBJ1-4	TGTGCCAGCGCCACCAGTGCAACTAATGAAAAACTGTTTTTT	CASATSATNEKLFF
few	NA	TRBV12-3/TRBV12-4	TRBJ1-5	TGTGCCAGCAGTTTCGATCCCGGGACAAGGAATCAGCCCCAGCATTTT	CASSFDPGTRNQPQHF
NA	NA	TRBV20-1	TRBJ2-5	TGCAGTGCTAGACCTGCCGGGACACTGGAGGTGACCCAGTACTTC	CSARPAGTLEVTQYF
NA	TRBD2	TRBV7-9	TRBJ2-5	TGTGCCAGCAGCCAAGTCGCGGGAGGGCCGCAAGAGACCCAGTACTTC	CASSQVAGGPQETQYF
NA	NA	TRBV29-1	TRBJ1-1	TGCAGCGTAATGATGGACACCAACACTGAAGCTTTCTTT	CSVMMDTNTEAFF
NA	TRBD1	TRBV2	TRBJ1-6	TGTGCCAGCAGTTCTCCACGGACAGGGGCCAATTCACCCCTCCACTTT	CASSSPRTGANSPLHF
once	TRBD2	TRBV2	TRBJ2-1	TGTGCCAGCAGCGCGGGACTAGCGGGACTCAATGAGCAGTTCTTC	CASSAGLAGLNEQFF
many	NA	TRBV15	TRBJ1-2	TGTGCCACCAGCAGATCACCAGGCCTTCGAGGCTACACCTTC	CATSRSPGLRGYTF
many	NA	TRBV2	TRBJ2-7	TGTGCCAGCAGTTTGGACGGCCGTCTTGCCGAGCAGTACTTC	CASSLDGRLAEQYF
NA	TRBD1	TRBV7-6	TRBJ2-7	TGTGCCAGCTCTTCCGGACAGGACGAGCAGTACTTC	CASSSGQDEQYF
few	TRBD1	TRBV4-3	TRBJ2-7	TGCGCCAGCAGCCAAGTCGGGACAGCCTACGAGCAGTACTTC	CASSQVGTAYEQYF
NA	NA	TRBV25-1	TRBJ1-3	TGTGCCAGCAGCCAAAATCCTAGAGCGGCAGACACTGGAAACACCATATATTTT	CASSQNPRAADTGNTIYF
NA	NA	TRBV15	TRBJ2-3	TGTGCCACCAGCAAGATACTAAAACAGGGCTCTAGCACAGATACGCAGTATTTT	CATSKILKQGSSTDTQYF
NA	TRBD2	TRBV9	TRBJ2-5	TGTGCCAGCAGCGGGACTAGCGGGGGGGCCCGTAGAGAGACCCAGTACTTC	CASSGTSGGARRETQYF
many	NA	TRBV7-2	TRBJ2-7	TGTGCCAGCAGCTTAGGGACAGCCTCCTACGAGCAGTACTTC	CASSLGTASYEQYF
NA	NA	TRBV12-3/TRBV12-4	TRBJ1-2	TGTGCCAGCAAACCGGGTGGCGTTCGCTACACCTTC	CASKPGGVRYTF
few	NA	TRBV12-3/TRBV12-4	TRBJ1-2	TGTGCCAGCAGTTTAGAAGGCGGGAGGGCCGGCTATGGCTACACCTTC	CASSLEGGRAGYGYTF
many	TRBD1	TRBV10-2	TRBJ1-4	TGCGCCAGCAGTGAGGGGACAGGGACTAATGAAAAACTGTTTTTT	CASSEGTGTNEKLFF
many	NA	TRBV15	TRBJ2-2	TGTGCCACCAGCAGTCACGCCGAGGCTCCGACCGGGGAGCTGTTTTTT	CATSSHAEAPTGELFF
many	NA	TRBV20-1	TRBJ1-1	TGCAGTGCTCCCGGAAGGGGGTGGACTGAAGCTTTCTTT	CSAPGRGWTEAFF
NA	NA	TRBV19	TRBJ1-1	TGTGCCAGTAGTCGGGGCACTAACCTTTTGCTGTTT	CASSRGTNLLLF
once	NA	TRBV7-2	TRBJ2-7	TGTGCCAGCAGCGTCGGCGGATTCTACGAGCAGTACTTC	CASSVGGFYEQYF
NA	NA	TRBV10-3	TRBJ2-1	TGTGCCATCAGTGACGAGTATCCGAACAGTGAGCAGTTCTTC	CAISDEYPNSEQFF
NA	TRBD1	TRBV7-9	TRBJ1-4	TGTGCCAGCAGCTTAGGGACAGGGTGGCGTGAAAAACTGTTTTTT	CASSLGTGWREKLFF
many	NA	TRBV19	TRBJ1-1	TGTGCCAGTAGTGACATGAACACTGAAGCTTTCTTT	CASSDMNTEAFF
few	TRBD2	TRBV7-2	TRBJ2-7	TGTGCCAGCAGCTTAATGCGGGGGGGTTTATACGAGCAGTACTTC	CASSLMRGGLYEQYF
few	TRBD1	TRBV24-1	TRBJ2-2	TGTGCCACCAGTGATCTGGACTCAGGGGGCGGCGGGGAGCTGTTTTTT	CATSDLDSGGGGELFF